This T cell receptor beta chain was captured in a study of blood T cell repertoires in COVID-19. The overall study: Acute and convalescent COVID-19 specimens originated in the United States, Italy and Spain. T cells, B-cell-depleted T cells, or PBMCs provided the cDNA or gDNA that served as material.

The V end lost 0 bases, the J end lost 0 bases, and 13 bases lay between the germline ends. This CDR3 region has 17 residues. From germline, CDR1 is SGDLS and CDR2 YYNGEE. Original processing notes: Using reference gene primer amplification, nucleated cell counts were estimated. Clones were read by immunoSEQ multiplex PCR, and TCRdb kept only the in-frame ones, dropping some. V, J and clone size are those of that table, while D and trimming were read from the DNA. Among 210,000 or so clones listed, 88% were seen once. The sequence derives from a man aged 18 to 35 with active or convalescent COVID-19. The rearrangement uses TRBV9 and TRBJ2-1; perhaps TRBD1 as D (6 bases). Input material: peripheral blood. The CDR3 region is CASSVGYKDSSYNEQFF. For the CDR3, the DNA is TGTGCCAGCAGCGTAGGGTATAAGGACAGCTCCTACAATGAGCAGTTCTTC.